Listed here is a single T cell receptor beta chain. The sample originates from a study of blood T cell repertoires in COVID-19. The overall study: Whether acute or convalescent, the COVID-19 samples came from the United States, Italy and Spain. PBMCs, B-cell-depleted T cells, or T cells provided the cDNA or gDNA that made up the material.

As processed by the authors: Estimation of nucleated cell counts relied on the amplification of reference gene primers. Sequenced by immunoSEQ multiplex PCR; TCRdb stores in-frame clones only, minus some. V, J and clone size were drawn from that table, and D and trimming were deduced from the DNA. The sample consists of 200,000 to 250,000 clones, 75% to 85% of them appearing once. The CDR3 totals 13 residues. The V segment lost 3 bases and the J segment 3 bases; nucleotides outside the gene matches: 4. Germline V CDR1 and CDR2: SQVTM, ANQGSEA. Source material: peripheral blood. The genes are TRBV29-1 and TRBJ2-7, with 8 bases identical to TRBD1. The sequence was obtained from a woman in her thirties with COVID-19, enrolled during active disease. The CDR3 reads CSVETDRDYEQYF. The CDR3, as DNA: TGCAGCGTTGAGACGGACAGGGACTACGAGCAGTACTTC.